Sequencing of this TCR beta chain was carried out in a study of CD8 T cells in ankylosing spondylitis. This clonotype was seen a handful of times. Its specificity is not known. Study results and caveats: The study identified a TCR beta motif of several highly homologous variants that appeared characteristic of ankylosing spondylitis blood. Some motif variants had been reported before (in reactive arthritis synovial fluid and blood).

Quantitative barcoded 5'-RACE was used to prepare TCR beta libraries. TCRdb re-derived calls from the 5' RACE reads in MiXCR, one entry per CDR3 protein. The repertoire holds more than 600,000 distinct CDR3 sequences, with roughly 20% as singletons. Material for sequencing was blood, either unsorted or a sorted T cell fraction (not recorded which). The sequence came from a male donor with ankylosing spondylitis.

In DNA form, the CDR3 reads TGCGCCAGCAGCCAGACTAGCGGTGGGGCTCAAGAGACCCAGTACTTC. It encodes CASSQTSGGAQETQYF. The chain joins TRBV4-1 to TRBJ2-5; 9 nucleotides line up with TRBD2. Trimming at V came to 3 bases and at J to 2 bases, leaving 7 bases not matched to a gene. Germline V gives CDR1 MGHRA, CDR2 YSYEKL. The CDR3 runs 16 residues.